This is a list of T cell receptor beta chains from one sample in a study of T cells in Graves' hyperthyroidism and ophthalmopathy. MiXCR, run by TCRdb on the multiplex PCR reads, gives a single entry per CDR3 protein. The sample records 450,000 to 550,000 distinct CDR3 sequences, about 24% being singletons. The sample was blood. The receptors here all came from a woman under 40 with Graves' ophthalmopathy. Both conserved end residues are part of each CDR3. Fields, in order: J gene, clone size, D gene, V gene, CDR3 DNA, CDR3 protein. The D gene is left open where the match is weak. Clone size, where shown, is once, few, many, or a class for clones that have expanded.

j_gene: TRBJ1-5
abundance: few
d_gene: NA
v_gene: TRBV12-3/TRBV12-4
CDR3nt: TGTGCCAGCAGTTTATTCGGAGTGAATCAGCCCCAGCATTTT
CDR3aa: CASSLFGVNQPQHF

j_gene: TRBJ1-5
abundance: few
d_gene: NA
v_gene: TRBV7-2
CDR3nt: TGTGCCAGCGCAGGGCGAGGCAATCAGCCCCAGCATTTT
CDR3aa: CASAGRGNQPQHF

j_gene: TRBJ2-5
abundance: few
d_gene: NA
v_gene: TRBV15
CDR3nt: TGTGCCACCAGCAGACCACAGGGTCGGGAGACCCAGTACTTC
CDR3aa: CATSRPQGRETQYF

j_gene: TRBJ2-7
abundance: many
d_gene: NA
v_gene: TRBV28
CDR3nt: TGTGCCAGCCAACCGGGACAACTCTACGAGCAGTACTTC
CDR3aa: CASQPGQLYEQYF

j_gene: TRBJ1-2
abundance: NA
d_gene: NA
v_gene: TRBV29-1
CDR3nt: TGCAGCGTTGAAGAACATCTTGAGTTGGGCTACACCTTC
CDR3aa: CSVEEHLELGYTF

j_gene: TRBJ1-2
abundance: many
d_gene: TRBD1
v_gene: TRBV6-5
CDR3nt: TGTGCCAGCAGCGGACAGGGTTTAGTAACCTTC
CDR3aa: CASSGQGLVTF

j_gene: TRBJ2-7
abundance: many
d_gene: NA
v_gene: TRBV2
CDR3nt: TGTGCCAGCAGAGACCGTAGGATTGAGGGCTCCTACGAGCAGTACTTC
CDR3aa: CASRDRRIEGSYEQYF

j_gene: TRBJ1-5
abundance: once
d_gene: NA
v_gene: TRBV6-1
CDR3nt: TGTGCCAGCAGTCAAGGGGCTAGCAAGACTCAGCCCCAGCATTTT
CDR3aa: CASSQGASKTQPQHF

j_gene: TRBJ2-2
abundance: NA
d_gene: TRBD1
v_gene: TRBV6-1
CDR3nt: TGTGCCAGCAGTATAAGGCCCCCGGGACAGGGCACCGGGGAGCTGTTTTTT
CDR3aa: CASSIRPPGQGTGELFF

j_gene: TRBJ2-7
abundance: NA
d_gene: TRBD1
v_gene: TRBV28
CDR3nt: TGTGCCAGCAGTTCACAGGGGGCGCGAGCTTTCGACGAGCAGTACTTC
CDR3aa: CASSSQGARAFDEQYF

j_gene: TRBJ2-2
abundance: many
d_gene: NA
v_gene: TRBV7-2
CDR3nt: TGTGCCAGCAGCAAGAACACCGGGGAGCTGTTTTTT
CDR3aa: CASSKNTGELFF

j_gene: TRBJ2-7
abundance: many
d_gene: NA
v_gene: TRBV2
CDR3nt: TGTGCCAGCAGTGAGCAGGACTACGAGCAGTACTTC
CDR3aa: CASSEQDYEQYF

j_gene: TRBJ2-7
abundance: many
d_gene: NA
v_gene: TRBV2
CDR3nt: TGTGCCAGCAGTGAATTGTCCTACGAGCAGTACTTC
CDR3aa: CASSELSYEQYF

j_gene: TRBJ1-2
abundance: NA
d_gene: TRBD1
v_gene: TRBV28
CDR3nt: TGTGCCAGCAGTGACCCCGGGACAGGGACTAACTATGGCTACACCTTC
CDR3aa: CASSDPGTGTNYGYTF